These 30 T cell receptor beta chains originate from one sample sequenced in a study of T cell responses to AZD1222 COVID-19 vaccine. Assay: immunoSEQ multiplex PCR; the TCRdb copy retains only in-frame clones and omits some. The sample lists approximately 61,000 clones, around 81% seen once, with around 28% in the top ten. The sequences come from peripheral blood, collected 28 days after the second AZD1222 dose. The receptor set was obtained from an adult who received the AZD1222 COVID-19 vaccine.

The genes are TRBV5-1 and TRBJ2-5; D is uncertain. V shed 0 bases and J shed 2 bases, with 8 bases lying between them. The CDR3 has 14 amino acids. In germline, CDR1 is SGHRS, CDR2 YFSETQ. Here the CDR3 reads CASSLGQQQETQYF. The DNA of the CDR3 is TGCGCCAGCAGCTTGGGTCAGCAACAAGAGACCCAGTACTTC.

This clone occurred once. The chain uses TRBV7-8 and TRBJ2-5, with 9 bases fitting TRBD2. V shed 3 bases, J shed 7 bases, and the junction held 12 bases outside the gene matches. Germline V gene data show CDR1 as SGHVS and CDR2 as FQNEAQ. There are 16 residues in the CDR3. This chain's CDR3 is CASSFRREGLMRTQYF. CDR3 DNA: TGTGCCAGCAGCTTCCGGCGGGAGGGCCTCATGCGGACCCAGTACTTC.

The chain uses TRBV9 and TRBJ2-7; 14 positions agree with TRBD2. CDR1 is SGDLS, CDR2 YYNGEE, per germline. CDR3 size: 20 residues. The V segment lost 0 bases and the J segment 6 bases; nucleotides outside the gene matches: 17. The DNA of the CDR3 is TGTGCCAGCAGCGTAGGAGGGACAGGGGGACTAGCGGGAGACCGTGGCGAGCAGTACTTC. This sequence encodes CASSVGGTGGLAGDRGEQYF.

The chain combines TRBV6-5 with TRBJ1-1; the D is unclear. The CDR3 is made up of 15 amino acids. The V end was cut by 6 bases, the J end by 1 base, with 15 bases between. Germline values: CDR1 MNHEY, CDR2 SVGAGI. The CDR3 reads CASRSPGAKNTEAFF. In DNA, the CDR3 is TGTGCCAGCAGAAGCCCGGGAGCTAAGAACACTGAAGCTTTCTTT.

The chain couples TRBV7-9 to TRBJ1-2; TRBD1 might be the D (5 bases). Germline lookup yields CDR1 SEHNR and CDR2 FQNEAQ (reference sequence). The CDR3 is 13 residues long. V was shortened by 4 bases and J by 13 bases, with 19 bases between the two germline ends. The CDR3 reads CASSSLPGGGGTF. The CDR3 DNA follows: TGTGCCAGCAGCTCTCTCCCCGGGGGGGGAGGCACCTTC.

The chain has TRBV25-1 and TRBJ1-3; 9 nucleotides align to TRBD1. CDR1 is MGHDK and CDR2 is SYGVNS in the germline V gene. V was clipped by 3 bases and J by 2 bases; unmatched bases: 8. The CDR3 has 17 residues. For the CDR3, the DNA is TGTGCCAGCAGTGACCCCCCTGACAGGGGGACTGGAAACACCATATATTTT. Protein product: CASSDPPDRGTGNTIYF.

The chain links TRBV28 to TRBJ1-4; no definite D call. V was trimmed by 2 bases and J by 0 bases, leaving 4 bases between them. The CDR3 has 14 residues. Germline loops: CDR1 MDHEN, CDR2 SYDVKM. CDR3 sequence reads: CASSLTATNEKLFF. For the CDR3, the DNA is TGTGCCAGCAGTTTAACCGCAACTAATGAAAAACTGTTTTTT.

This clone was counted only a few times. This CDR3 reads CASSLARTSAYEQYF. The CDR3, as DNA: TGTGCCAGCAGCTTAGCGAGGACTAGCGCCTACGAGCAGTACTTC. The genes are TRBV7-2 and TRBJ2-7; 9 nucleotides match TRBD2. J gave up 2 bases and V 0 bases, and 2 bases lay outside the gene matches. CDR3 length: 15 residues. Germline CDR1 is SGHTA and CDR2 is FQGNSA.

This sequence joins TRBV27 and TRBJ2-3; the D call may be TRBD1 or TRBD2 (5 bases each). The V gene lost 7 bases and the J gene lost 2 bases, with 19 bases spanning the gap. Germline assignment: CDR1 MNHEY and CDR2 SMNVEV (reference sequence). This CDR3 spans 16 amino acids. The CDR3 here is CASTGPGRGNTDTQYF. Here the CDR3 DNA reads TGTGCCAGCACCGGGCCAGGGAGAGGGAACACAGATACGCAGTATTTT.

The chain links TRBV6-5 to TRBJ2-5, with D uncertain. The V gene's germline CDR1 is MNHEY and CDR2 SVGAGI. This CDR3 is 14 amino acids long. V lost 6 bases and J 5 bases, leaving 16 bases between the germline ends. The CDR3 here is CASSILSRAETQYF. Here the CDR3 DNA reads TGTGCCAGCAGCATCCTTTCGCGTGCGGAGACCCAGTACTTC.

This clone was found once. Here the CDR3 DNA reads TGTGCCAGCAGCCCTGAGGGAGACCACGAGCAGTACTTC. This translates into CASSPEGDHEQYF. The chain couples TRBV7-2 to TRBJ2-7, with TRBD2 as a possible D gene (5 bases). Germline V gene lookup returns CDR1 SGHTA and CDR2 FQGNSA. The V and J ends lost 5 bases and 5 bases respectively, with 13 bases between them. The CDR3 length is 13 residues.

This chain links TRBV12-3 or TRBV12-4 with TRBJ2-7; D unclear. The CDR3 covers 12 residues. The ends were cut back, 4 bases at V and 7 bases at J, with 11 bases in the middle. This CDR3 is CASSSPSAEQYF. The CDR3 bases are TGTGCCAGCAGTTCCCCCTCCGCAGAGCAGTACTTC.

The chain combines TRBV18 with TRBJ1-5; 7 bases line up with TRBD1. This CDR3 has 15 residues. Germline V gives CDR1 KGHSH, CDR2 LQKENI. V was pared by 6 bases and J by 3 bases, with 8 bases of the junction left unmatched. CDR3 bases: TGTGCCAGCTCCCCGGGACAGAAGTACAATCAGCCCCAGCATTTT. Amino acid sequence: CASSPGQKYNQPQHF.

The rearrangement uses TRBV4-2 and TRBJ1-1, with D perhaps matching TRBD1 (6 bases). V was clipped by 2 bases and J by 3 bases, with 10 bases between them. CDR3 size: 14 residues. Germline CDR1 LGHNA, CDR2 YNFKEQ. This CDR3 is CASSQRAGDTEAFF. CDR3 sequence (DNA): TGTGCCAGCAGCCAAAGGGCAGGGGACACTGAAGCTTTCTTT.

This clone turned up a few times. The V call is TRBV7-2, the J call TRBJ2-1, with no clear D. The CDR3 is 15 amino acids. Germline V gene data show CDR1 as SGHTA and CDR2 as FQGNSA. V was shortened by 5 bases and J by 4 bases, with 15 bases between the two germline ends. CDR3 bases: TGTGCCAGCAGCCCAGAGGCCAGCGATTACAATGAGCAGTTCTTC. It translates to CASSPEASDYNEQFF.

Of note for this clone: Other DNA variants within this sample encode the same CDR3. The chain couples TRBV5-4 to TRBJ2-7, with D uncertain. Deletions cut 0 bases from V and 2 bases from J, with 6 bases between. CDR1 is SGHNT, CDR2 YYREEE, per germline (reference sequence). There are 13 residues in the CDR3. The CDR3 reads CASSLGSTYEQYF. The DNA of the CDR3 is TGTGCCAGCAGCTTGGGGTCGACCTACGAGCAGTACTTC.

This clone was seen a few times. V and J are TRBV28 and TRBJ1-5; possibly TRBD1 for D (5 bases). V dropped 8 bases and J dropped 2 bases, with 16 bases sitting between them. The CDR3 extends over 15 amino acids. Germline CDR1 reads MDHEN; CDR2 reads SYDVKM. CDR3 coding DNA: TGTGCCAGCCGGCCTTGGGGCTCGGGCAATCAGCCCCAGCATTTT. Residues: CASRPWGSGNQPQHF.

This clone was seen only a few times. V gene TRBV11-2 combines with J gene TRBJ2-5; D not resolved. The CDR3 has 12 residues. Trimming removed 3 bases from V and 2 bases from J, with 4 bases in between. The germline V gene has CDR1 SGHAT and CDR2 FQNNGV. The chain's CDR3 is CASSLFQETQYF. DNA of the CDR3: TGTGCCAGCAGCTTGTTTCAAGAGACCCAGTACTTC.

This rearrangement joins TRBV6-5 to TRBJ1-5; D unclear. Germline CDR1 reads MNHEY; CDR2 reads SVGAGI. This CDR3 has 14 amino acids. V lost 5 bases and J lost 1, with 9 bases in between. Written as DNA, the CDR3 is TGTGCCAGCAGTCTGGGGAGGAGCAATCAGCCCCAGCATTTT. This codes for CASSLGRSNQPQHF.

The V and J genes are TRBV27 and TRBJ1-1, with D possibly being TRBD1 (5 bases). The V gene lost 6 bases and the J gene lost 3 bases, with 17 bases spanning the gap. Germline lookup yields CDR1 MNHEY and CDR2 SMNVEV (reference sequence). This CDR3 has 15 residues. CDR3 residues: CASRARGSGDTEAFF. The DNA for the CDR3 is TGTGCCAGCAGGGCTCGAGGGTCGGGGGACACTGAAGCTTTCTTT.

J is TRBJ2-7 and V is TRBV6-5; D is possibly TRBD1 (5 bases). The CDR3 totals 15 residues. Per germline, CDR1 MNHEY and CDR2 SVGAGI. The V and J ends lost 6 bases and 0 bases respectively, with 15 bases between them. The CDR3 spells CASRPPGANSYEQYF. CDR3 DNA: TGTGCCAGCAGACCCCCTGGGGCAAACTCCTACGAGCAGTACTTC.

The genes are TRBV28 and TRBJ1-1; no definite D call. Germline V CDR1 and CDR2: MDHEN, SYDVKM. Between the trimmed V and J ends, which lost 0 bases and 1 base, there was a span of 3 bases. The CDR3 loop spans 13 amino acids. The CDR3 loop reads CASSLWRNTEAFF. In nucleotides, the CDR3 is TGTGCCAGCAGTTTATGGAGGAACACTGAAGCTTTCTTT.

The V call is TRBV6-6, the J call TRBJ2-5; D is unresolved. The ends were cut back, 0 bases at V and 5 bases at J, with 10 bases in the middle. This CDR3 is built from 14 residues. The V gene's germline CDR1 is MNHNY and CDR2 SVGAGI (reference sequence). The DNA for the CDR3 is TGTGCCAGCAGTTACTCGAAACTTGGGGAGACCCAGTACTTC. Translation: CASSYSKLGETQYF.

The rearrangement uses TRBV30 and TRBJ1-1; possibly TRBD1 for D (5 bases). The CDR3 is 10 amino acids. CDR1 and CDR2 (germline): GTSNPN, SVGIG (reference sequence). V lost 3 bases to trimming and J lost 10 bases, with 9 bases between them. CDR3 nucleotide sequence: TGTGCCTGGAGCCTGGGGCGAGCTTTCTTT. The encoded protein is CAWSLGRAFF.

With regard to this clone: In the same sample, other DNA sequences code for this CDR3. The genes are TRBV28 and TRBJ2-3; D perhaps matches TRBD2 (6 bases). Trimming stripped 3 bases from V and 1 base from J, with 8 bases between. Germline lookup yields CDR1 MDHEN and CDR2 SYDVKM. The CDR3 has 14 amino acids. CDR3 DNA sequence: TGTGCCAGCAGTTTTTTAGCGGGCACAGATACGCAGTATTTT. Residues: CASSFLAGTDTQYF.

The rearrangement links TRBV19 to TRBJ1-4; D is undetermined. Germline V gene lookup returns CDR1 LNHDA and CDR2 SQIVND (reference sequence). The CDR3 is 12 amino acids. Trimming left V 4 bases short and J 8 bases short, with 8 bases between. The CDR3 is CASSTSGEKLFF. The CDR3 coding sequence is TGTGCCAGTAGTACCTCAGGCGAAAAACTGTTTTTT.

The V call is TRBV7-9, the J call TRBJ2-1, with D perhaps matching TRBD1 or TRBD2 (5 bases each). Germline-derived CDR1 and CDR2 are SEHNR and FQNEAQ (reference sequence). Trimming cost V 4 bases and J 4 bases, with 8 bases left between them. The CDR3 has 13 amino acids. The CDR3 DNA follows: TGTGCCAGCAGCTCCTGGGGGTACAATGAGCAGTTCTTC. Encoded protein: CASSSWGYNEQFF.

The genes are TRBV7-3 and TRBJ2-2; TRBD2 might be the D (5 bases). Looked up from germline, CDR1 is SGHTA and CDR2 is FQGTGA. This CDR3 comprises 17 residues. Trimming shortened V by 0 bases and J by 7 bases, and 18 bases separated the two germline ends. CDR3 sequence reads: CASSLTLEAGRIGELFF. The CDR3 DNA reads TGTGCCAGCAGCTTAACGTTGGAGGCGGGTCGGATCGGGGAGCTGTTTTTT.

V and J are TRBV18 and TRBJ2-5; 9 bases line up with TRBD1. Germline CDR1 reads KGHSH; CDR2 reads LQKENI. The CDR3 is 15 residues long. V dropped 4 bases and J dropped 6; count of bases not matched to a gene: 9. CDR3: CASSRSGQGFKTQYF. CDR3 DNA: TGTGCCAGCTCACGTTCGGGACAGGGCTTCAAGACCCAGTACTTC.

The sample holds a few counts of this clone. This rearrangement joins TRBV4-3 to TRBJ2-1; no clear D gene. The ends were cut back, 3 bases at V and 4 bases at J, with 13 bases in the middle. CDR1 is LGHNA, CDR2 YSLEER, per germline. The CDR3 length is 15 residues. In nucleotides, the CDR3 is TGCGCCAGCAGCCACTTTCGGAGTGGATACAATGAGCAGTTCTTC. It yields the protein CASSHFRSGYNEQFF.